This paragraph reports one T cell receptor beta chain. Its antigen is not known. The V gene lost 1 base and the J gene lost 1 base, with 8 bases spanning the gap. In germline, CDR1 is SGHDN, CDR2 FVKESK. This CDR3 region has 15 residues. The method was immunoSEQ multiplex PCR; TCRdb's version includes in-frame clones alone and lacks a portion of them. Here the sample spans 2 million to 3 million clones, 93% being singletons. This entry belongs to a study of shared clonotypes between healthy human individuals. Study results and caveats: For naive CD4 cells, approximately 5% of clonotypes were shared across a few donors.

J is TRBJ1-5 and V is TRBV14; D may be TRBD1 (6 bases). Specimen: naive CD4+ T cells from PBMCs. The sample's subset: CD45RA+ positively selected. This TCR was sampled from a man aged 18 to 29 in good health. Some clones in this sample may be carry-over from other donors' samples. CDR3 DNA: TGTGCCAGCAGCCAAGGGAGGGGGAGCAATCAGCCCCAGCATTTT. This gives the protein CASSQGRGSNQPQHF. Complete variable domain (other parts from reference TRBV14 and TRBJ1-5): EAGVTQFPSHSVIEKGQTVTLRCDPISGHDNLYWYRRVMGKEIKFLLHFVKESKQDESGMPNNRFLAERTGGTYSTLKVQPAELEDSGVYFCASSQGRGSNQPQHFGDGTRLSIL.